This T cell receptor beta chain originates from a study of Graves' ophthalmopathy and Graves' hyperthyroidism. Study findings and constraints: Discriminating ophthalmopathy from stable hyperthyroidism, a 13-signature model attained a sensitivity of 85% to 90% and a specificity of about 79%. Blood also held most thyroid clonotypes expanded above 0.001 frequency.

This CDR3 has 15 residues. Trimming removed 1 base from V and 4 bases from J; junction bases left unmatched: 6. Germline-derived CDR1 and CDR2 are SEHNR and FQNEAQ (reference sequence). A remark on this clonotype: The antigen remains undetermined.

The authors amplified TCR beta CDR3 regions, and they did so from RNA transcripts for repertoire sequencing. Following a first-round RT-PCR that used HTBI primers, a second-round multiplex PCR was carried out. A single record per CDR3 protein comes from TCRdb applying MiXCR to the multiplex PCR reads. This table has almost 750,000 distinct CDR3 sequences, 40% appearing once. Clinicians made diagnoses from clinical symptoms, serum thyroxine, TRAb, thyroid ultrasound and orbital computed tomography. V is TRBV7-9 and J is TRBJ1-1; TRBD1 matches 7 bases. The sample comprised peripheral blood. The receptor was derived from an adult man with Graves' ophthalmopathy. For the CDR3, the DNA is TGTGCCAGCAGCTTAGGTCCCGGGACAGTCACTGAAGCTTTCTTT. Protein product: CASSLGPGTVTEAFF.